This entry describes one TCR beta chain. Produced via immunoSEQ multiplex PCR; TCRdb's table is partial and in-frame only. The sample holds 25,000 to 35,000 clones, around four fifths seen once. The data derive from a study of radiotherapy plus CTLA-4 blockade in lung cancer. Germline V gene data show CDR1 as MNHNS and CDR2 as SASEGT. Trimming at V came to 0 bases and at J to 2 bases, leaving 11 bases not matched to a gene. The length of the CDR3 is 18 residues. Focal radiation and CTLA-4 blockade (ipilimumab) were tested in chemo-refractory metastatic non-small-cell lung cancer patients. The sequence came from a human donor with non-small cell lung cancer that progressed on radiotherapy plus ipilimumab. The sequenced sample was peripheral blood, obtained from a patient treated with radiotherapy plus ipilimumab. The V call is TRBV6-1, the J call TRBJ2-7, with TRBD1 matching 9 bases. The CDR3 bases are TGTGCCAGCAGTGAAGCCGGCCTCACAGGGGGCAGACCCTACGAGCAGTACTTC. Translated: CASSEAGLTGGRPYEQYF.